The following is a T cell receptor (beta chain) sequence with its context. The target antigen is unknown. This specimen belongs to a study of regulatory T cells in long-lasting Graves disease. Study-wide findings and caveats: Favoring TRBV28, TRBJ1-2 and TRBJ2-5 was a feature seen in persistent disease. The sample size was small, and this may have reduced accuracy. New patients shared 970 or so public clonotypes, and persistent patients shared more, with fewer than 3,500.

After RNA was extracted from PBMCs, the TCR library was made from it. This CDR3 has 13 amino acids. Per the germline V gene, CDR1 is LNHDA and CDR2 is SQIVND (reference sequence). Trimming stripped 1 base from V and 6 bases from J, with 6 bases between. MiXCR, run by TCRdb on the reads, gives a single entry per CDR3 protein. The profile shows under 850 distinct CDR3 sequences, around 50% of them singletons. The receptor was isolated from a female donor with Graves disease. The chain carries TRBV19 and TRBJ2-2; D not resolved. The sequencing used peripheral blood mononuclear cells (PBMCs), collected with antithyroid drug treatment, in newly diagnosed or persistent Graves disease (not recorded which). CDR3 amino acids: CASSIGTSGELFF. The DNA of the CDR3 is TGTGCCAGTAGTATAGGGACCTCCGGGGAGCTGTTTTTT.